The rows below give T cell receptor beta chains drawn from one sample of a study of T cells expressing NK-cell markers. No DNA is given; TCRdb re-called the 5' RACE reads and lists each CDR3 protein once. Its table lists 440,000 or so distinct CDR3 sequences. Sequencing was carried out using blood T cells: a sorted CD56 or NKG2C T cell subset, CD4+ or CD8+ T cells, or bulk PBMC T cells (not recorded which). The source is a woman aged 18 to 75 in good health. Each CDR3 is given with its conserved first and last residue.

J: TRBJ2-6
V: TRBV7-9
CDR3: CASRLAVLSGANVLTF

J: TRBJ2-7
V: TRBV9
CDR3: CASSVHSSYEQYF

J: TRBJ2-5
V: TRBV10-2
CDR3: CASSLRALETQYF

J: TRBJ2-3
V: TRBV11-2
CDR3: CASSTRQGYTDTQYF

J: TRBJ2-7
V: TRBV6-2/TRBV6-3
CDR3: CASSTRLGPYEQYF

J: TRBJ1-5
V: TRBV7-2
CDR3: CASSLIGGGQPQHF

J: TRBJ2-3
V: TRBV20-1
CDR3: CSARDGLAVNTQYF

J: TRBJ2-5
V: TRBV6-5
CDR3: CASSYLQTQYF

J: TRBJ2-3
V: TRBV5-1
CDR3: CASRLAFLTDTQYF

J: TRBJ2-3
V: TRBV12-3/TRBV12-4
CDR3: CASSLVENTDTQYF

J: TRBJ2-3
V: TRBV5-1
CDR3: CASSLDPRGDTDTQYF

J: TRBJ2-7
V: TRBV4-2
CDR3: CASSQASSLEQYF

J: TRBJ1-1
V: TRBV5-1
CDR3: CASSFRTDTEAFF

J: TRBJ2-3
V: TRBV28
CDR3: CASRHGTGGTDTQYF

J: TRBJ2-1
V: TRBV24-1
CDR3: CATSPGTVGLAGAEQFF

J: TRBJ2-1
V: TRBV10-3
CDR3: CAIRGTGTSDNNEQFF

J: TRBJ1-2
V: TRBV19
CDR3: CASSIKGHGYTF

J: TRBJ2-7
V: TRBV30
CDR3: CAWSVGTGGDEQYF

J: TRBJ2-7
V: TRBV28
CDR3: CASSLGRGTYEQYF

J: TRBJ2-5
V: TRBV5-6
CDR3: CASSLGHPDQYF

J: TRBJ2-7
V: TRBV28
CDR3: CASTGGGTGSYEQYF

J: TRBJ2-3
V: TRBV10-3
CDR3: CAISADLADTQYF

J: TRBJ2-1
V: TRBV12-3/TRBV12-4
CDR3: CASKTIRADNEQFF

J: TRBJ2-6
V: TRBV4-1
CDR3: CASRPLGSGANVLTF

J: TRBJ2-3
V: TRBV19
CDR3: CASSSGDPRDTQYF

J: TRBJ2-3
V: TRBV18
CDR3: CASSQGTGNTDTQYF

J: TRBJ1-5
V: TRBV9
CDR3: CASSVLQGGTGNQPQHF

J: TRBJ2-1
V: TRBV18
CDR3: CASSGTYNEQFF

J: TRBJ2-2
V: TRBV27
CDR3: CASGSPRQVLTGELFF

J: TRBJ1-6
V: TRBV30
CDR3: CAWSVIGKESPLHF

J: TRBJ2-1
V: TRBV4-1
CDR3: CASSQPSTGEQFF

J: TRBJ2-1
V: TRBV20-1
CDR3: CSAPGRSGGSYNEQFF

J: TRBJ2-7
V: TRBV20-1
CDR3: CSALSGSSYEQYF

J: TRBJ2-5
V: TRBV19
CDR3: CASSALEAMGQETQYF